Detailed here is one T cell receptor (beta chain). Its antigen remains unknown. This sample was included in a study of shared clonotypes between healthy human individuals. Study at large: Donors had three CD4 naive, three CD4 memory, two CD8 naive and one CD8 memory plate apiece. Study-wide results and caveats: Enrolling few donors narrowed the genetic and exposure-history diversity that was represented. Specimens sampled were limited to blood, with tissue repertoires likely differing.

All donors were Caucasian adults living in Nashville, Tennessee. CDR3 length equals 13 residues. Germline V lookup: CDR1 SGHNT, CDR2 YYREEE (reference sequence). Trimming took 4 bases from V and 6 from J; bases not matched to a gene: 4. Clones were read by immunoSEQ multiplex PCR, and TCRdb kept only the in-frame ones, dropping some. The table records 2 million to 2.5 million clones, approximately 94% of them present only once. The sample consisted of naive CD4+ T cells sorted from blood. Subset reported: CD45RA+ positively selected. The V call is TRBV5-4, the J call TRBJ1-2, with 9 bases that match TRBD1. The receptor's source is a man in his late teens or twenties in good health. DNA for the CDR3: TGTGCCAGCAGCCGGACAGGGGCTAATGGCTACACCTTC. Protein: CASSRTGANGYTF.